The 24 T cell receptor beta chains reported below all come from one sample, sequenced in a study of sequential checkpoint blockade in melanoma. Some clones are missing from TCRdb's copy, which holds only in-frame ones; the method was immunoSEQ multiplex PCR. The table records around 11,000 clones, roughly 50% of them present only once. Treatment denoted: randomized to nivolumab then ipilimumab (arm A) or the reverse (arm B). The specimen was CD8+ T cells sorted from blood (inferred from file names), collected from a patient given nivolumab and ipilimumab in sequence. The receptors were gathered from a human donor with melanoma.

The gene calls are TRBV7-2 and TRBJ1-2; possible D gene TRBD1, 6 bases. This CDR3 spans 14 amino acids. V gave up 1 base and J gave up 6 bases, with 12 bases separating them. Germline V gene data show CDR1 as SGHTA and CDR2 as FQGNSA. For the CDR3, the DNA is TGTGCCAGCAGCTTAGTAGGGGGTGGTGATGGCTACACCTTC. Translating it yields CASSLVGGGDGYTF.

This rearrangement joins TRBV27 to TRBJ1-1; D perhaps matches TRBD1 (6 bases). Trimming took 4 bases from V and 3 from J, leaving 9 bases between them. CDR3 length: 13 amino acids. Germline CDR1 MNHEY, CDR2 SMNVEV (reference sequence). The CDR3 DNA reads as TGTGCCAGCAGTTCTACAGGGTACACTGAAGCTTTCTTT. Translating it yields CASSSTGYTEAFF.

The rearrangement links TRBV6-6 to TRBJ1-1; D perhaps matches TRBD1 (5 bases). V was clipped by 7 bases and J by 3 bases, with 12 bases between them. CDR1 MNHNY and CDR2 SVGAGI come from the germline V gene (reference sequence). The CDR3 runs to 13 residues. The CDR3 region is CASKVGGYTEAFF. The CDR3 nucleotides read TGTGCCAGCAAGGTGGGGGGGTACACTGAAGCTTTCTTT.

The rearrangement joins TRBV5-4 to TRBJ2-7; possibly TRBD1 for D (6 bases). The CDR3 covers 13 residues. Germline CDR1 and CDR2: SGHNT and YYREEE (reference sequence). Trimming removed 4 bases at V and 2 bases at J, with 10 bases between. CDR3 sequence (DNA): TGTGCCAGCAGCCTTTACAGGGCCTACGAGCAGTACTTC. This codes for CASSLYRAYEQYF.

The CDR3 sequence: CSVERGAVLGETQYF. The CDR3 DNA reads TGCAGCGTTGAACGGGGGGCGGTTTTGGGAGAGACCCAGTACTTC. The chain employs TRBV29-1 and TRBJ2-5; D may be TRBD2 (7 bases). This CDR3 region has 15 residues. The ends were cut back, 2 bases at V and 4 bases at J, with 17 bases in the middle. Germline V CDR1 and CDR2: SQVTM, ANQGSEA.

This clone appeared once. The chain employs TRBV7-9 and TRBJ1-1; 9 bases map to TRBD1. Germline V lookup: CDR1 SEHNR, CDR2 FQNEAQ (reference sequence). V trimming: 4 bases; J trimming: 5 bases; junction bases outside the gene matches: 5. CDR3 length: 14 residues. The CDR3 sequence is CASSSGTGLTEAFF. The CDR3 nucleotides read TGTGCCAGCAGCTCCGGGACAGGGTTGACTGAAGCTTTCTTT.

In this sample, this clone is medium-sized. This sequence joins TRBV11-2 and TRBJ2-1, with 13 bases matching TRBD2. CDR1 and CDR2 (germline): SGHAT, FQNNGV. After removal of 5 bases from V and 9 bases from J, the junction contained 10 bases not matched to a gene. The CDR3 consists of 16 residues. CDR3 sequence reads: CASSRLAGGPGPEQFF. The CDR3 DNA is TGTGCCAGCAGCCGACTAGCGGGAGGTCCAGGACCTGAGCAGTTCTTC. The full variable domain, its missing parts supplied by reference TRBV11-2 and TRBJ2-1, is EAGVAQSPRYKIIEKRQSVAFWCNPISGHATLYWYQQILGQGPKLLIQFQNNGVVDDSQLPKDRFSAERLKGVDSTLKIQPAKLEDSAVYLCASSRLAGGPGPEQFFGPGTRLTVL.

This clone came up a few times. The chain uses TRBV28 and TRBJ2-2; 8 bases match TRBD1. The J segment lost 5 bases and the V segment lost 7 bases, leaving 12 bases of the junction unmatched. The CDR3 spans 16 residues. Germline assignment: CDR1 MDHEN and CDR2 SYDVKM. This chain's CDR3 is CASIKTGTGLTGELFF. Written as DNA, the CDR3 is TGTGCCAGCATAAAAACCGGGACAGGTCTAACCGGGGAGCTGTTTTTT.

This chain connects TRBV7-9 to TRBJ2-7; perhaps TRBD1 as D (6 bases). Trimming left V 4 bases short and J 2 bases short, with 21 bases between. The length of the CDR3 is 17 residues. CDR1 is SEHNR, CDR2 FQNEAQ, per germline (reference sequence). CDR3 sequence: CASSSRGGTGLPYEQYF. The CDR3 nucleotides are TGTGCCAGCAGCTCCCGAGGGGGAACAGGGTTACCCTACGAGCAGTACTTC.

The chain carries TRBV9 and TRBJ2-3; 13 bases line up with TRBD2. The CDR3 length is 17 residues. The germline V gene encodes CDR1 SGDLS and CDR2 YYNGEE. Trimming at V came to 1 base and at J to 2 bases, leaving 4 bases not matched to a gene. The CDR3 DNA sequence: TGTGCCAGCAGCGTAACCGGGACTAGCGGGGTCACAGATACGCAGTATTTT. It specifies CASSVTGTSGVTDTQYF.

The chain couples TRBV7-2 to TRBJ2-5; D is perhaps TRBD2 (5 bases). The last part of the DNA fits TRBJ2-7 better; the J call may be wrong. The germline V gene encodes CDR1 SGHTA and CDR2 FQGNSA. CDR3 length equals 14 residues. CDR3 nucleotides: TGTGCCAGCAGCCTCCAAACTAGAACCTACGAGCAGTACTTC. This sequence encodes CASSLQTRTYEQYF.

This sequence joins TRBV6-1 and TRBJ1-5, with unresolved D. The V gene's germline CDR1 is MNHNS and CDR2 SASEGT. V dropped 8 bases and J dropped 0 bases, with 14 bases sitting between them. This CDR3 comprises 15 residues. The CDR3 reads CASPPTADSNQPQHF. CDR3 nucleotide sequence: TGTGCCAGCCCCCCAACAGCCGATAGCAATCAGCCCCAGCATTTT.

V usage is TRBV19 and J usage is TRBJ2-1; 8 nucleotides line up with TRBD2. Germline CDR1 LNHDA, CDR2 SQIVND (reference sequence). This CDR3 is 16 amino acids long. V shed 2 bases, J shed 2 bases, and the junction held 5 bases outside the gene matches. Here the CDR3 reads CASSIPLGLAYNEQFF. CDR3 DNA sequence: TGTGCCAGTAGTATACCCTTGGGACTAGCCTACAATGAGCAGTTCTTC.

In the case of this clone: A junction boundary mismatches the germline segment, possibly from a read error. The chain joins TRBV6-6 to TRBJ2-7, with no clear D. CDR1 MNHNY and CDR2 SVGAGI come from the germline V gene (reference sequence). CDR3 length: 12 amino acids. Here the CDR3 reads CASSSNHYEQYF. The CDR3 DNA sequence: TGTGCCAGCAGTTCCAACCACTACGAGCAATACTTC.

This chain uses TRBV4-3 with TRBJ2-1; 10 nucleotides line up with TRBD1. The length of the CDR3 is 17 residues. The ends lost 4 bases at V and 6 bases at J; junction bases unmatched: 12. Germline V gives CDR1 LGHNA, CDR2 YSLEER. The CDR3 reads CASSPLVGTGEPNEQFF. DNA for the CDR3: TGCGCCAGCAGCCCCCTCGTCGGGACAGGGGAGCCCAATGAGCAGTTCTTC.

There are a few counts of this clone. The chain couples TRBV4-3 to TRBJ1-2; TRBD1 might be the D (5 bases). The CDR3 totals 14 residues. Germline V gives CDR1 LGHNA, CDR2 YSLEER. Trimming took off 2 bases at V and 6 bases at J, with 13 bases between the two ends. Written as DNA, the CDR3 is TGCGCCAGCAGCCAAATCACAGGCCCTGATGGCTACACCTTC. This encodes CASSQITGPDGYTF.

The chain carries TRBV5-6 and TRBJ1-4; 8 bases are shared with TRBD1. Germline V gives CDR1 SGHDT, CDR2 YYEEEE. V trimming: 0 bases; J trimming: 8 bases; junction bases outside the gene matches: 3. The CDR3 runs to 14 residues. CDR3 sequence reads: CASSLGQGAEKLFF. The CDR3 DNA reads TGTGCCAGCAGCTTGGGGCAGGGGGCGGAAAAACTGTTTTTT.

About this clone: A read error may produce the germline difference seen at one junction end. The chain has TRBV7-7 and TRBJ2-2, with 13 bases lining up with TRBD2. There are 19 residues in the CDR3. CDR1 and CDR2 (germline): SSHAT, FNYEAQ (reference sequence). The CDR3 reads CASSTIGTSGIENTGELFF. In DNA form, the CDR3 reads TGTGCTAGCAGTACGATCGGGACTAGCGGGATTGAGAACACCGGGGAGCTGTTTTTT.

This clone was seen only a few times. The chain has TRBV7-2 and TRBJ2-7; D might be TRBD2 (6 bases). In germline, CDR1 is SGHTA, CDR2 FQGNSA. The V end was cut by 2 bases, the J end by 2 bases, with 16 bases between. The length of the CDR3 is 16 residues. CDR3 in amino acids: CASSLYPPGGTYEQYF. The CDR3 DNA reads TGTGCCAGCAGCTTATACCCCCCGGGCGGGACCTACGAGCAGTACTTC.

J is TRBJ1-5 and V is TRBV6-5; D is unclear. The CDR3 runs to 14 residues. From germline, CDR1 is MNHEY and CDR2 SVGAGI. V was pared by 8 bases and J by 8 bases, with 19 bases between. The DNA of the CDR3 is TGTGCCAGCGGAACGTCTGTGACGAGGGAGCCCCAGCATTTT. Residues: CASGTSVTREPQHF.

The CDR3 loop is CASRSPGYISYEQYF. The CDR3 nucleotides are TGTGCCAGCAGATCTCCGGGATATATATCCTACGAGCAGTACTTC. The gene calls are TRBV28 and TRBJ2-7; D possibly corresponds to TRBD2 (5 bases). Looked up from germline, CDR1 is MDHEN and CDR2 is SYDVKM. This CDR3 has 15 residues. V was pared by 6 bases and J by 1 base, with 16 bases between.

V gene TRBV29-1 combines with J gene TRBJ2-1, with 9 nucleotides matching TRBD2. The CDR3 sequence is 13 residues long. The germline gives CDR1 SQVTM, CDR2 ANQGSEA. V was pared by 6 bases and J by 11 bases, with 11 bases of the junction left unmatched. In nucleotides, the CDR3 is TGCAGCGTACTGGGCGGGAGGGGAACCCAGCAGTTCTTC. Its translation is CSVLGGRGTQQFF.

In its sample, this clone ranks as medium-sized. This sequence joins TRBV4-2 and TRBJ1-1, with a weak D call TRBD1 (5 bases). The V gene's germline CDR1 is LGHNA and CDR2 YNFKEQ. The length of the CDR3 is 14 residues. With 1 base removed from V and 1 base from J, the gap between germline ends came to 7 bases. The CDR3 reads CASSQAGGNTEAFF. The CDR3, as DNA: TGTGCCAGCAGCCAAGCGGGGGGGAACACTGAAGCTTTCTTT.

V and J are TRBV4-1 and TRBJ2-1, with 10 bases identical to TRBD2. V was pared by 7 bases and J by 9 bases, with 15 bases of the junction left unmatched. CDR3 size: 16 residues. CDR1 and CDR2 (germline): MGHRA, YSYEKL. The CDR3 sequence is CASTPGLAGAQGEQFF. CDR3 in DNA: TGCGCCAGCACCCCGGGGCTAGCGGGAGCGCAGGGTGAGCAGTTCTTC.